A single sample is the source of the 7 T cell receptor beta chains below, sequenced in a study of blood T cell repertoires in COVID-19. Here immunoSEQ multiplex PCR was the method, and the copy in TCRdb shows in-frame clones only, minus some. Among about 200,000 clones listed, roughly 90% were seen once. Sequenced: peripheral blood. The receptors come from a man aged 50 to 60 with acute or convalescent COVID-19.

V and J are TRBV4-3 and TRBJ1-2; the D gene is possibly TRBD1 (6 bases). Germline V gene lookup returns CDR1 LGHNA and CDR2 YSLEER. V gave up 1 base and J gave up 10 bases, with 10 bases separating them. This CDR3 spans 12 amino acids. In nucleotides, the CDR3 is TGCGCCAGCAGCCAAGTTGGGGGACACTACACCTTC. It codes for CASSQVGGHYTF.

The chain couples TRBV6-4 to TRBJ2-2; maybe TRBD1 (5 bases). CDR3 length equals 14 residues. Germline lookup yields CDR1 MRHNA and CDR2 SNTAGT. Trimming shortened V by 2 bases and J by 1 base, and 5 bases separated the two germline ends. The CDR3 nucleotides read TGTGCCAGCAGTGACACAGGGAACACCGGGGAGCTGTTTTTT. Translating it yields CASSDTGNTGELFF.

V usage is TRBV7-9 and J usage is TRBJ1-4, with D uncertain. The length of the CDR3 is 13 residues. Germline-derived CDR1 and CDR2 are SEHNR and FQNEAQ (reference sequence). V was clipped by 3 bases and J by 10 bases, with 12 bases between them. The CDR3 sequence: CASSLASTRKLFF. CDR3 in DNA: TGTGCCAGCAGCTTGGCCTCCACTAGAAAACTGTTTTTT.

The rearrangement joins TRBV3-1 (or the pseudogene TRBV3-2) to TRBJ1-1; tentative D call: TRBD1 (5 bases). This CDR3 has 15 amino acids. The V end was cut by 2 bases, the J end by 3 bases, with 13 bases between. The germline CDR1 and CDR2 sequences are LGHDT and YNNKEL (reference sequence). In nucleotides, the CDR3 is TGTGCCAGCAGCCAATCCAGGGATGCAGACACTGAAGCTTTCTTT. It translates to CASSQSRDADTEAFF.

The rearrangement links TRBV6-5 to TRBJ1-5; weak D call: TRBD1 (5 bases). This CDR3 region has 16 residues. The V gene lost 4 bases and the J gene lost 3 bases, with 16 bases spanning the gap. Germline V gene data show CDR1 as MNHEY and CDR2 as SVGAGI. As DNA, the CDR3 is TGTGCCAGCAGTTCCCTGGGCGGGACGGTCAATCAGCCCCAGCATTTT. Protein product: CASSSLGGTVNQPQHF.

This chain uses TRBV11-2 with TRBJ1-6; TRBD1 matches 8 bases. Unmatched junction bases numbered 7, after V lost 5 bases and J lost 7 bases. CDR3 size: 15 residues. Germline CDR1 and CDR2: SGHAT and FQNNGV. The CDR3 loop reads CASSGGQGLNSPLHF. In DNA form, the CDR3 reads TGTGCCAGCAGCGGAGGACAGGGACTCAATTCACCCCTCCACTTT. Looking up the rest from reference TRBV11-2 and TRBJ1-6 gives the full variable domain: EAGVAQSPRYKIIEKRQSVAFWCNPISGHATLYWYQQILGQGPKLLIQFQNNGVVDDSQLPKDRFSAERLKGVDSTLKIQPAKLEDSAVYLCASSGGQGLNSPLHFGNGTRLTVT.

This rearrangement joins TRBV7-8 to TRBJ2-7; 9 nucleotides agree with TRBD2. CDR1 and CDR2 from the germline V gene are SGHVS and FQNEAQ. V trimming: 0 bases; J trimming: 1 base; junction bases outside the gene matches: 4. The CDR3 is 16 amino acids. Written as DNA, the CDR3 is TGTGCCAGCAGCTTAGCTTTAGCGGGGGCGTCCTACGAGCAGTACTTC. Its protein product is CASSLALAGASYEQYF.